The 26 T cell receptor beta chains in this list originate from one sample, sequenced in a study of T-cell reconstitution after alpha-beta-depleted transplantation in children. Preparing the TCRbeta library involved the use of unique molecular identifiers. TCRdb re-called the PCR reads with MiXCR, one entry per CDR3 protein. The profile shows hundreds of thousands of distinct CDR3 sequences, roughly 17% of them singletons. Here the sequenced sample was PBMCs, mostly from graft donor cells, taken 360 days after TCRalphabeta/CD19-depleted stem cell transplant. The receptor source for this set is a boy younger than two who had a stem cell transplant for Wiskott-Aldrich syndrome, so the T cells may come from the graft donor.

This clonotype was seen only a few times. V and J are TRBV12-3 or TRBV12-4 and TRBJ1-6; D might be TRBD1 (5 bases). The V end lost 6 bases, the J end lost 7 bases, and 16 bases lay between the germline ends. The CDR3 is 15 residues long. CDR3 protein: CASRRGYGMNSPLHF. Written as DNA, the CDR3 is TGTGCCAGCAGGAGGGGATACGGGATGAATTCACCCCTCCACTTT.

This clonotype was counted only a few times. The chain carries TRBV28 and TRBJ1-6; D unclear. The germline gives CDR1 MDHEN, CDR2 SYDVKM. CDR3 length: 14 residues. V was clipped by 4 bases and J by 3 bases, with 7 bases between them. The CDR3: CASSSLGYNSPLHF. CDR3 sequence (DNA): TGTGCCAGCAGTTCACTCGGCTATAATTCACCCCTCCACTTT.

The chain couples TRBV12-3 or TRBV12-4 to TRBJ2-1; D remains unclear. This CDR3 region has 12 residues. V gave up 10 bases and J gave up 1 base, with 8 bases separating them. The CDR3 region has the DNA TGTGCCACCCTAGGGTCCTACAATGAGCAGTTCTTC. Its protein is CATLGSYNEQFF.

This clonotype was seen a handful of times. The CDR3 nucleotides are TGTGCCAGCAAAGCTACCCCCGGGACAGGGGACTACGAGCAGTACTTC. Translating gives CASKATPGTGDYEQYF. The genes are TRBV6-1 and TRBJ2-7; TRBD1 agrees at 10 bases. The CDR3 has 16 residues. Germline V gene sequence: CDR1 MNHNS, CDR2 SASEGT. Unmatched junction bases numbered 12, after V lost 7 bases and J lost 3 bases.

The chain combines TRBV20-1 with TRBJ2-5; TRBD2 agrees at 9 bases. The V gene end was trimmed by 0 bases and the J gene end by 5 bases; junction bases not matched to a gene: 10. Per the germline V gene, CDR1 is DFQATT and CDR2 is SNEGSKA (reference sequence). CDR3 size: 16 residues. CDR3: CSARDKPGGREETQYF. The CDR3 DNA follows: TGCAGTGCTAGAGATAAACCTGGCGGGAGGGAGGAGACCCAGTACTTC.

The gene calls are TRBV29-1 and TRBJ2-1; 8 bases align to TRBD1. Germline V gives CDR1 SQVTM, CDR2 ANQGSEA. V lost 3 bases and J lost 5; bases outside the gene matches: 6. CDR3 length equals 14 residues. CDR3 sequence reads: CSVDPGTGHNEQFF. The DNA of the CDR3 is TGCAGCGTTGACCCCGGGACAGGTCACAATGAGCAGTTCTTC.

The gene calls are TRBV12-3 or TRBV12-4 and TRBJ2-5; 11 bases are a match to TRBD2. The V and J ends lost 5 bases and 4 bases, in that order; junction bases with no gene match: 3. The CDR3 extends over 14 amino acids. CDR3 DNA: TGTGCCAGCAGTCCGACTAGCGGGGCAGAGACCCAGTACTTC. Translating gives CASSPTSGAETQYF.

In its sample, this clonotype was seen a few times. The CDR3 DNA sequence: TGTGCCAGCAGCCCCCCCCGCCCGAAGACCCAGTACTTC. As protein: CASSPPRPKTQYF. The rearrangement links TRBV4-2 to TRBJ2-5; D remains unclear. V was trimmed by 4 bases and J by 6 bases, leaving 12 bases between them. Germline V gene data show CDR1 as LGHNA and CDR2 as YNFKEQ. This CDR3 has 13 residues.

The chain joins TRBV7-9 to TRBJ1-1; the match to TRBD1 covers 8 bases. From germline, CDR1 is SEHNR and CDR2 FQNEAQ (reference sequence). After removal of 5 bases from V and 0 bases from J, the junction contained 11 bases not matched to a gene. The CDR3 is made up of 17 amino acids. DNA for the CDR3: TGTGCCAGCAGCCAAATTCGGACAGGGACCATGAACACTGAAGCTTTCTTT. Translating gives CASSQIRTGTMNTEAFF. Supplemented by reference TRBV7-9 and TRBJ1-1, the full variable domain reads DTGVSQNPRHKITKRGQNVTFRCDPISEHNRLYWYRQTLGQGPEFLTYFQNEAQLEKSRLLSDRFSAERPKGSFSTLEIQRTEQGDSAMYLCASSQIRTGTMNTEAFFGQGTRLTVV.

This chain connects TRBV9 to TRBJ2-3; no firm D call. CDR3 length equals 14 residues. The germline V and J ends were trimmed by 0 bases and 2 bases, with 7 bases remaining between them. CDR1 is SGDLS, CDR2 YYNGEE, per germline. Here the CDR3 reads CASSVVSNTDTQYF. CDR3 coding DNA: TGTGCCAGCAGCGTAGTTAGTAACACAGATACGCAGTATTTT.

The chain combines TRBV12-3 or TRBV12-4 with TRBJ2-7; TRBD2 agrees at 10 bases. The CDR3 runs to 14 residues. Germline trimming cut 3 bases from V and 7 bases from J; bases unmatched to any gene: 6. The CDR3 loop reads CASSFSLAGVEQYF. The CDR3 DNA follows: TGTGCCAGCAGTTTTAGCCTAGCGGGAGTAGAGCAGTACTTC.

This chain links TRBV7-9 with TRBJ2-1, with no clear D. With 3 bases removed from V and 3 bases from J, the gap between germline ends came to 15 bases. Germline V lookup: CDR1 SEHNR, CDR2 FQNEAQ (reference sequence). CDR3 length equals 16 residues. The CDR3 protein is CASSLRPPTYYNEQFF. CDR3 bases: TGTGCCAGCAGCTTGCGTCCCCCGACCTACTACAATGAGCAGTTCTTC.

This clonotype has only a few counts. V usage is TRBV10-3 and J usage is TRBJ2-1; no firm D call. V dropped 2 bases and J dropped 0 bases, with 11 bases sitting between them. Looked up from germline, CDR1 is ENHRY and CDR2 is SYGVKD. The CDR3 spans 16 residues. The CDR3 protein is CAISETSKLSYNEQFF. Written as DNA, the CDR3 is TGTGCCATCAGTGAGACTTCTAAGCTCTCCTACAATGAGCAGTTCTTC.

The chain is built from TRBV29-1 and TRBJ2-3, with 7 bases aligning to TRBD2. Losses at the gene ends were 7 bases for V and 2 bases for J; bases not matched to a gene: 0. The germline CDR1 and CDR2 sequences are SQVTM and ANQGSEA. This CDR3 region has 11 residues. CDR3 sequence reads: CSGDYTDTQYF. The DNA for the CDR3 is TGCAGCGGGGACTACACAGATACGCAGTATTTT.

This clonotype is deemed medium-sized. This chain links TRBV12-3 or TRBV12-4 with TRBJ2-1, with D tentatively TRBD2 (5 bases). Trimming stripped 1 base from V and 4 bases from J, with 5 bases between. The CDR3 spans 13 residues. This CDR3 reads CASSLGEYNEQFF. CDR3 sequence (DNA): TGTGCCAGCAGTTTAGGGGAGTACAATGAGCAGTTCTTC.

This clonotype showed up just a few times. Here the CDR3 reads CASSLGSGGASTDTQYF. In nucleotides, the CDR3 is TGTGCCAGCAGCTTAGGGAGCGGGGGGGCCAGCACAGATACGCAGTATTTT. The chain has TRBV7-6 and TRBJ2-3, with TRBD2 matching 10 bases. Germline trimming cut 1 base from V and 0 bases from J; bases unmatched to any gene: 4. Germline assignment: CDR1 SGHVS and CDR2 FNYEAQ. The CDR3 length is 17 residues.

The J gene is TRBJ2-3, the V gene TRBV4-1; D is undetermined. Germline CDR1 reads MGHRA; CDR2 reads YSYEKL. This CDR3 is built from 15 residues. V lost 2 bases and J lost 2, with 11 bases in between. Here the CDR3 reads CASSQMTLTTDTQYF. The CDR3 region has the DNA TGCGCCAGCAGCCAAATGACTCTTACCACAGATACGCAGTATTTT.

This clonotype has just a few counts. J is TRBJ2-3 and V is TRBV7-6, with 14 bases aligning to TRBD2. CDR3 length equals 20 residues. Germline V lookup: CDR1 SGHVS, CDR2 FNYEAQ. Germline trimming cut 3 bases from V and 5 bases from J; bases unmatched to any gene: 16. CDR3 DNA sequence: TGTGCCAGCAGCTTGGGGACTAGCGGGAGAGGAAAGATTGGGAAAGATACGCAGTATTTT. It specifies CASSLGTSGRGKIGKDTQYF.

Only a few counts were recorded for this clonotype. The CDR3 loop is CASSRLGTYEQYF. The CDR3 region has the DNA TGTGCCAGCAGCCGTTTGGGAACCTACGAGCAGTACTTC. The chain joins TRBV5-5 to TRBJ2-7; D remains ambiguous. Trimming left V 4 bases short and J 2 bases short, with 10 bases between. This CDR3 spans 13 amino acids. Germline assignment: CDR1 SGHKS and CDR2 YYEKEE (reference sequence).

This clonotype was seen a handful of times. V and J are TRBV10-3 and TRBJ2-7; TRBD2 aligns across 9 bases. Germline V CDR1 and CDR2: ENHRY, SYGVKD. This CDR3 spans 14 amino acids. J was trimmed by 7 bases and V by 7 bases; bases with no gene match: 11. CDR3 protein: CAITQGSGRFEQYF. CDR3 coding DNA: TGTGCCATCACCCAGGGTAGCGGGAGATTTGAGCAGTACTTC.

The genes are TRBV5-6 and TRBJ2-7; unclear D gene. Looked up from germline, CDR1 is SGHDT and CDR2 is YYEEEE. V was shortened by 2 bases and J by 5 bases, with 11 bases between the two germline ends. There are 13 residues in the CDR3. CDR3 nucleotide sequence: TGTGCCAGCAGCTTTTGGGAACTCCACGAGCAGTACTTC. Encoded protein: CASSFWELHEQYF. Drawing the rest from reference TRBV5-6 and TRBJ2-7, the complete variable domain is DAGVTQSPTHLIKTRGQQVTLRCSPKSGHDTVSWYQQALGQGPQFIFQYYEEEERQRGNFPDRFSGHQFPNYSSELNVNALLLGDSALYLCASSFWELHEQYFGPGTRLTVT.

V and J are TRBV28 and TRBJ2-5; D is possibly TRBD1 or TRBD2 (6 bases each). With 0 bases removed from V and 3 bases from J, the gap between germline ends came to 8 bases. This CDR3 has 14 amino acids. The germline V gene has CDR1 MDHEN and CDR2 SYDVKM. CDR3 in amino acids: CASSLWGGKETQYF. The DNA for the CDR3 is TGTGCCAGCAGTTTATGGGGGGGCAAAGAGACCCAGTACTTC.

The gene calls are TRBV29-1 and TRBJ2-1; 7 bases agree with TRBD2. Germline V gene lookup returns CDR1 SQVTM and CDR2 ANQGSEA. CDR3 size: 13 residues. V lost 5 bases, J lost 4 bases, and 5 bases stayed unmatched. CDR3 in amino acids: CSVLAAQYNEQFF. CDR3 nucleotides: TGCAGCGTTCTAGCGGCCCAATACAATGAGCAGTTCTTC.

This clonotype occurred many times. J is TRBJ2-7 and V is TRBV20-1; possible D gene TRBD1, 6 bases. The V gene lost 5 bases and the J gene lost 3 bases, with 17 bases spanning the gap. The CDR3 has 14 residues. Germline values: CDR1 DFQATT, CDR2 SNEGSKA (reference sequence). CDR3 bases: TGCAGTGCTCTCCACAGGGTTCAGGGCTACGAGCAGTACTTC. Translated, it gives CSALHRVQGYEQYF.

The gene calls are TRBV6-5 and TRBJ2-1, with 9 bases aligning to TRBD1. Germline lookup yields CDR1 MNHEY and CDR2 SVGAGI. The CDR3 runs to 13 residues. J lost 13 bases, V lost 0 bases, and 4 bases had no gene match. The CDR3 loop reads CASSYSGTGSQFF. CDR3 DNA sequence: TGTGCCAGCAGTTACTCCGGGACAGGGAGTCAGTTCTTC.

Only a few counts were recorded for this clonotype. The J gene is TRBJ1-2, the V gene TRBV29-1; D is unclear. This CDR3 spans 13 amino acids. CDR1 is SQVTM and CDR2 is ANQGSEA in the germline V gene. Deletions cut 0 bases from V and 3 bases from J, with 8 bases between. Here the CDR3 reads CSVEDLGDYGYTF. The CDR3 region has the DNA TGCAGCGTTGAAGATCTCGGGGACTATGGCTACACCTTC.